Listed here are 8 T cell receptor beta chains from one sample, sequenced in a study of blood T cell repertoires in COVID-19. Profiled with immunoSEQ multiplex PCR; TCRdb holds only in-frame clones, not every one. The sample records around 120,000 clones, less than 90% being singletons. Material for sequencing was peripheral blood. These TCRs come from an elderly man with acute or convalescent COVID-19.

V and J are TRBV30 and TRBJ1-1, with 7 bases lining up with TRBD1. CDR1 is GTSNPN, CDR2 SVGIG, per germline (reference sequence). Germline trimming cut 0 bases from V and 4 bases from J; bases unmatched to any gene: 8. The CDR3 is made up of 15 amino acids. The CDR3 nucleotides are TGTGCCTGGAGTGTACTATGGGCAGGGGGCACTGAAGCTTTCTTT. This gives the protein CAWSVLWAGGTEAFF.

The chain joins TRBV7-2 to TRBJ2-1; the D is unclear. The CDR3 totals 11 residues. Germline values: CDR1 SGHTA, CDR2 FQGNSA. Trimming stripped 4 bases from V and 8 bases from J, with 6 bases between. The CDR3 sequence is CASSSTHEQFF. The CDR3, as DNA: TGTGCCAGCAGCTCTACTCATGAGCAGTTCTTC.

The chain's CDR3 is CASSFGQDYEQYF. Written as DNA, the CDR3 is TGTGCCAGCAGCTTCGGACAGGACTACGAGCAGTACTTC. The rearrangement joins TRBV7-8 to TRBJ2-7; the match to TRBD1 covers 7 bases. Trimming at V came to 3 bases and at J to 3 bases, leaving 2 bases not matched to a gene. Looked up from germline, CDR1 is SGHVS and CDR2 is FQNEAQ. This CDR3 has 13 residues.

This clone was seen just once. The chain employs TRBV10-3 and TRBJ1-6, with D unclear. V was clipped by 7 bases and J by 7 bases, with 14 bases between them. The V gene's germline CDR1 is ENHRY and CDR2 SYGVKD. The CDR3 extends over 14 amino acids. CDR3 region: CAITKTLVNSPLHF. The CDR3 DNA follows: TGTGCCATCACCAAAACGCTAGTGAATTCACCCCTCCACTTT.

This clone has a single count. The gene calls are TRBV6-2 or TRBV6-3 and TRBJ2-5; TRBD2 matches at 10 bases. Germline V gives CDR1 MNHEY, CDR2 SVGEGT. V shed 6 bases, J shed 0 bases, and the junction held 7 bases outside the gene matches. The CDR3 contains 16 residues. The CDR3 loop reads CASSQLGTSDQETQYF. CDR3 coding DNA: TGTGCCAGCAGCCAACTCGGGACTAGCGACCAAGAGACCCAGTACTTC.

CDR3 amino acids: CASGRTSGSSYNEQFF. In DNA, the CDR3 is TGTGCCAGCGGACGAACTAGCGGGAGCTCCTACAATGAGCAGTTCTTC. The rearrangement uses TRBV9 and TRBJ2-1; 11 bases are a match to TRBD2. Germline V gene lookup returns CDR1 SGDLS and CDR2 YYNGEE. CDR3 length: 16 residues. Unmatched junction bases numbered 6, after V lost 7 bases and J lost 0 bases.

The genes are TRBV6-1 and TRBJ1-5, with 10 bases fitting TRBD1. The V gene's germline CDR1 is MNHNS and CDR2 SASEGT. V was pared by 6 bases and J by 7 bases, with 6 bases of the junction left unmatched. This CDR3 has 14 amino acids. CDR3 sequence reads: CASRDRGYLQPQHF. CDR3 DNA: TGTGCCAGCAGGGACAGGGGGTACTTGCAGCCCCAGCATTTT.

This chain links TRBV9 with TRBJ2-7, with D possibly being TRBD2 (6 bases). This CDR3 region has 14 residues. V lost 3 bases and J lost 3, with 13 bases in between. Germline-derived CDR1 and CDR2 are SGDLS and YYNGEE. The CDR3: CASSAGELFYEQYF. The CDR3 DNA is TGTGCCAGCAGCGCGGGGGAACTATTCTACGAGCAGTACTTC.